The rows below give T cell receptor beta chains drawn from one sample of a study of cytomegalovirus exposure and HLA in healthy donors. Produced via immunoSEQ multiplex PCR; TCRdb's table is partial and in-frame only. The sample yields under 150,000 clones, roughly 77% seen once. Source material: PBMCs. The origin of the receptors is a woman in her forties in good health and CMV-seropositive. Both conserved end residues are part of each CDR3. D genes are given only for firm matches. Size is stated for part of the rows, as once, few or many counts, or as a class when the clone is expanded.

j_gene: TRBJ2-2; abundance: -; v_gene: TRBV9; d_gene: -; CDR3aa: CASSVKTGNTGELFF; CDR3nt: TGTGCCAGCAGCGTCAAGACAGGGAACACCGGGGAGCTGTTTTTT
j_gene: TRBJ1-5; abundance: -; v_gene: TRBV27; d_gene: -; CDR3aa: CASSPKPHQPQHF; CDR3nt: TGTGCCAGCAGCCCGAAGCCTCATCAGCCCCAGCATTTT
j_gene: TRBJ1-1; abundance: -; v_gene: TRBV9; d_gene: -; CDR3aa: CASSVGSQSTEAFF; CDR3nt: TGTGCCAGCAGCGTTGGGAGCCAGTCCACTGAAGCTTTCTTT
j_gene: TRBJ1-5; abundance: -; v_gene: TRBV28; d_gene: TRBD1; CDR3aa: CASSLLGQALGAQHF; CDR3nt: TGTGCCAGCAGTTTGCTTGGACAGGCCCTTGGGGCCCAGCATTTT
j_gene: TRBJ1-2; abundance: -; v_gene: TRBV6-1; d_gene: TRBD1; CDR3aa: CASSSGQDYGYTF; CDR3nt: TGTGCCAGCAGTTCCGGACAGGATTATGGCTACACCTTC
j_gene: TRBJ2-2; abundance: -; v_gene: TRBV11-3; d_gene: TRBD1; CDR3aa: CASSWGQAGELFF; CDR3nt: TGTGCCAGTAGCTGGGGACAGGCCGGGGAGCTGTTTTTT
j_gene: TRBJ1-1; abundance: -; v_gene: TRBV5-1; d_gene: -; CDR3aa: CASSLADSNTEAFF; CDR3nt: TGCGCCAGCAGCCTGGCGGACAGCAACACTGAAGCTTTCTTT
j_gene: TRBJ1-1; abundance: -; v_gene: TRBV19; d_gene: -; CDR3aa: CASSPPMNTEAFF; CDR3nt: TGTGCCAGTAGTCCCCCCATGAACACTGAAGCTTTCTTT
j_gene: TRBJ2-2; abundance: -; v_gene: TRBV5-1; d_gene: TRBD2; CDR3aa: CASSSSGGDTGELFF; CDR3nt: TGCGCCAGCAGCAGTAGCGGGGGGGACACCGGGGAGCTGTTTTTT
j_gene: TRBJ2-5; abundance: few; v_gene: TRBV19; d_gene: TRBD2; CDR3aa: CASSPSLAGREQYF; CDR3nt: TGTGCCAGCTCCCCATCGCTAGCGGGGCGTGAGCAGTACTTC